This T cell receptor beta chain was sequenced for a study of radiation and T cells in renal cell carcinoma. Findings and caveats of the study: From baseline, blood top tumor clonotypes peaked at 2 weeks post-radiation.

TCRdb's table, derived via immunoSEQ multiplex PCR, lists solely in-frame clones and lacks some. In the table there are 150,000 or so clones, approximately 88% of which are singletons. Time point noted: blood 2 weeks post-SBRT. The treatment: 15 Gy SBRT to primary tumor, nephrectomy 4 weeks later. Serial blood draws occurred at baseline and 2 and 4 weeks post-SBRT. This renal cell carcinoma was of the clear cell type. Notes on this clone: The antigen remains undetermined.

This clonotype was sampled from a woman in her forties or fifties with renal cell carcinoma. The sample in question was blood, obtained from a patient whose treatment included radiotherapy and nephrectomy.

Written as DNA, the CDR3 is TGCGCCAGCAGCTCGGGACAGGGCACGAACACTGAAGCTTTCTTT. It codes for CASSSGQGTNTEAFF. The rearrangement joins TRBV5-1 to TRBJ1-1, with 9 bases that match TRBD1. Unmatched junction bases numbered 4, after V lost 3 bases and J lost 1 base. The germline CDR1 and CDR2 sequences are SGHRS and YFSETQ. The CDR3 loop spans 15 amino acids.